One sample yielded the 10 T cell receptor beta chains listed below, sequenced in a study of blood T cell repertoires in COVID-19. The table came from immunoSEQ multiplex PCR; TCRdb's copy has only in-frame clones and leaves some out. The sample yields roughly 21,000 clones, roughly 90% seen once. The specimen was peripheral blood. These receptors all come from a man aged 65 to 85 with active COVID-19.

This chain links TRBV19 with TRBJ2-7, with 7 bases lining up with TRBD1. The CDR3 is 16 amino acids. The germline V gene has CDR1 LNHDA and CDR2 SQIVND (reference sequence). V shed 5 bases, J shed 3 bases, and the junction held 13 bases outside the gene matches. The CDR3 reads CASSPYGTAADYEQYF. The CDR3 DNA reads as TGTGCCAGTAGTCCCTATGGGACAGCTGCAGACTACGAGCAGTACTTC.

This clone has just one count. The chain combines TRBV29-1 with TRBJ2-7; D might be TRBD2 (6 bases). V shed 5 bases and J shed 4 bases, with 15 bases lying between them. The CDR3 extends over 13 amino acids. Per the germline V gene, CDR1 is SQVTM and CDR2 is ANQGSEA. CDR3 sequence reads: CSVFTAGWYEQYF. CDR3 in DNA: TGCAGCGTTTTCACAGCGGGTTGGTACGAGCAGTACTTC.

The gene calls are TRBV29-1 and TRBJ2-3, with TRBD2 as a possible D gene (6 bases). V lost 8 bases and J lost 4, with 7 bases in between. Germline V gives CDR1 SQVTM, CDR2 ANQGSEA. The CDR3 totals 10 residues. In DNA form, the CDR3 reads TGCAGCTGCGGGGCAGATACGCAGTATTTT. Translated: CSCGADTQYF.

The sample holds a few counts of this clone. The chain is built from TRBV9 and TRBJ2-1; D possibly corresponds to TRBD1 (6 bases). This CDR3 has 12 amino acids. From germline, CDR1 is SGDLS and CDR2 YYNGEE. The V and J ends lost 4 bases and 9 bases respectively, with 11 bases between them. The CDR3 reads CASSPQGREQFF. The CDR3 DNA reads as TGTGCCAGCAGCCCCCAGGGGCGTGAGCAGTTCTTC.

CDR3 bases: TGTGCCATCAGTCCCTTTAGTCCCAAAGCTAACTATGGCTACACCTTC. Amino acids: CAISPFSPKANYGYTF. This chain links TRBV10-3 with TRBJ1-2; D unresolved. Germline loops: CDR1 ENHRY, CDR2 SYGVKD. Trimming stripped 5 bases from V and 0 bases from J, with 16 bases between. The CDR3 contains 16 residues.

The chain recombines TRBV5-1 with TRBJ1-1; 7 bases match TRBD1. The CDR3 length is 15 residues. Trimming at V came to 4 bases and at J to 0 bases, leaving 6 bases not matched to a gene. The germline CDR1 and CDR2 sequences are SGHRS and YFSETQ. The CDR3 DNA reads TGCGCCAGCAGCCCTAGGACAGGACTGAACACTGAAGCTTTCTTT. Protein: CASSPRTGLNTEAFF.

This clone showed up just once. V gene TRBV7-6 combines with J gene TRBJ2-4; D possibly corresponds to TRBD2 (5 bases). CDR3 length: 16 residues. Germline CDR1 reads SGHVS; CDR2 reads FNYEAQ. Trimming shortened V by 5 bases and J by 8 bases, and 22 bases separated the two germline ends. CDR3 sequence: CASSNPGGPSGDIQYF. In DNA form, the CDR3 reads TGTGCCAGCAGCAACCCAGGCGGGCCTTCTGGGGACATTCAGTACTTC. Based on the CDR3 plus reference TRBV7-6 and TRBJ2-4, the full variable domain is GAGVSQSPRYKVTKRGQDVALRCDPISGHVSLYWYRQALGQGPEFLTYFNYEAQQDKSGLPNDRFSAERPEGSISTLTIQRTEQRDSAMYRCASSNPGGPSGDIQYFGAGTRLSVL.

The CDR3 DNA sequence: TGTGCCACCCGTAGCGGGAATATCGCGGGCTCCTACAATGAGCAGTTCTTC. Its protein is CATRSGNIAGSYNEQFF. V is TRBV25-1 and J is TRBJ2-1, with 8 bases matching TRBD2. This CDR3 region has 17 residues. CDR1 and CDR2 (germline): MGHDK, SYGVNS. The trim removed 10 bases at V and 0 bases at J, leaving 14 bases unmatched.

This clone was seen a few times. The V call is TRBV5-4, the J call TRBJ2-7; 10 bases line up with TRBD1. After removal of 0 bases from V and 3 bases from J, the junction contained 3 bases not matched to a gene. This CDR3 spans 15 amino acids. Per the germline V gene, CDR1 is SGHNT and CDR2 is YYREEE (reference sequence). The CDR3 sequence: CASSLADRGHYEQYF. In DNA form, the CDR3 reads TGTGCCAGCAGCTTGGCTGACAGGGGGCACTACGAGCAGTACTTC.

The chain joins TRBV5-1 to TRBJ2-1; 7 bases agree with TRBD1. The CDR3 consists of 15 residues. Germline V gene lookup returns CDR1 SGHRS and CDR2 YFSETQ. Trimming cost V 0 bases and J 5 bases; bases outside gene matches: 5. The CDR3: CASSLGDREHNEQFF. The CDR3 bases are TGCGCCAGCAGCTTGGGGGACAGAGAACACAATGAGCAGTTCTTC.